A single sample gave rise to the 32 T cell receptor beta chains below, sequenced in a study of T cell responses to AZD1222 COVID-19 vaccine (dated by TCRdb to about 2021). Per the publication, the time point label means: baseline before first vaccination. Preparation of the library involved the immunoSEQ multiplex PCR assay. TCRdb took this table from immuneACCESS and kept in-frame rearrangements with V and J called. Such tables lack part of the clones; where checked against another copy, unresolved V genes explain under half of the gap, and the rest is unexplained. Across this sample there are 100,000 to 120,000 clones, with roughly 85% seen only once. The top ten constitute about 3.3% of the sample. Sequenced material: peripheral blood, taken on day 0 of AZD1222 vaccination. The receptors were gathered from an adult in good health.

The V gene is TRBV7-3, the J gene TRBJ1-1; no clear D. This CDR3 contains 14 residues. Germline V gene sequence: CDR1 SGHTA, CDR2 FQGTGA. The V end was cut by 5 bases, the J end by 3 bases, with 13 bases between. CDR3 in DNA: TGTGCCAGCAGCCATGGAGGGAGGGACACTGAAGCTTTCTTT. Protein sequence: CASSHGGRDTEAFF.

The V gene is TRBV28, the J gene TRBJ1-1; D gene ambiguous. CDR3 length: 13 amino acids. Germline values: CDR1 MDHEN, CDR2 SYDVKM. V lost 5 bases, J lost 7 bases, and 14 bases lay in between. CDR3 bases: TGTGCCAGCAGTAGATCCGGGTATGGTGAAGCTTTCTTT. Amino acid sequence: CASSRSGYGEAFF.

V and J are TRBV7-2 and TRBJ2-7, with 9 bases aligning to TRBD1. CDR3 length: 16 residues. The ends lost 5 bases at V and 2 bases at J; junction bases unmatched: 10. Germline lookup yields CDR1 SGHTA and CDR2 FQGNSA. CDR3 amino acids: CASSQYAGTGPYEQYF. In DNA form, the CDR3 reads TGTGCCAGCAGCCAATACGCCGGGACAGGGCCCTACGAGCAGTACTTC.

This chain uses TRBV19 with TRBJ2-5; possible D gene TRBD2, 6 bases. From germline, CDR1 is LNHDA and CDR2 SQIVND (reference sequence). Between the trimmed V and J ends, which lost 1 base and 2 bases, there was a span of 11 bases. The CDR3 loop spans 15 amino acids. The CDR3 is CASSIGLVLQETQYF. In nucleotides, the CDR3 is TGTGCCAGTAGTATAGGACTAGTTTTGCAAGAGACCCAGTACTTC.

This rearrangement joins TRBV10-2 to TRBJ1-3; D ambiguous. CDR1 is WSHSY and CDR2 is SAAADI in the germline V gene. This CDR3 spans 14 amino acids. Trimming stripped 2 bases from V and 0 bases from J, with 5 bases between. The CDR3 loop reads CASSEAFSGNTIYF. CDR3 in DNA: TGCGCCAGCAGTGAGGCCTTCTCTGGAAACACCATATATTTT.

The chain joins TRBV7-8 to TRBJ1-1, with 10 bases that match TRBD1. CDR1 and CDR2 from the germline V gene are SGHVS and FQNEAQ. The CDR3 is made up of 15 amino acids. J gave up 6 bases and V 5 bases, and 9 bases lay outside the gene matches. The CDR3 bases are TGTGCCAGCAGCCAACGGGACAGGGGCGCGGCTGAAGCTTTCTTT. It encodes CASSQRDRGAAEAFF.

This clone showed up just once. In DNA, the CDR3 is TGTGCCAGCAGCCCCTCCGGTTCGTATAATTCACCCCTCCACTTT. This encodes CASSPSGSYNSPLHF. The rearrangement uses TRBV9 and TRBJ1-6; no clear D. V was cut by 4 bases and J by 4 bases, with 12 bases left in between. Looked up from germline, CDR1 is SGDLS and CDR2 is YYNGEE. The CDR3 has 15 amino acids.

The rearrangement links TRBV29-1 to TRBJ1-1; D ambiguous. The V gene lost 7 bases and the J gene lost 4 bases, with 13 bases spanning the gap. This CDR3 is built from 12 residues. The germline V gene encodes CDR1 SQVTM and CDR2 ANQGSEA. CDR3: CSDLPKGTEAFF. The DNA for the CDR3 is TGCAGCGATCTCCCGAAGGGCACTGAAGCTTTCTTT.

The rearrangement uses TRBV28 and TRBJ1-1, with 7 bases fitting TRBD1. The CDR3 consists of 16 residues. Trimming took 8 bases from V and 1 from J; bases not matched to a gene: 13. Germline V CDR1 and CDR2: MDHEN, SYDVKM. CDR3 bases: TGTGCCAGCCCCTCCCGCCTGGGGACAGAGAACACTGAAGCTTTCTTT. Translating gives CASPSRLGTENTEAFF.

This chain connects TRBV2 to TRBJ2-1; tentatively, D is TRBD2 (5 bases). This CDR3 contains 11 residues. Trimming took off 4 bases at V and 7 bases at J, with 5 bases between the two ends. Germline CDR1 SNHLY, CDR2 FYNNEI. The CDR3 is CASSGENEQFF. CDR3 coding DNA: TGTGCCAGCAGTGGGGAGAATGAGCAGTTCTTC.

This clone has a handful of counts. This rearrangement joins TRBV19 to TRBJ1-1, with a weak D call TRBD1 (6 bases). This CDR3 region has 16 residues. Trimming stripped 10 bases from V and 1 base from J, with 22 bases between. CDR1 is LNHDA and CDR2 is SQIVND in the germline V gene (reference sequence). DNA of the CDR3: TGTGCCACCCGACCCCGCGAGGGGGGGGAGAACACTGAAGCTTTCTTT. Amino acids: CATRPREGGENTEAFF.

This clone was counted many times. The chain joins TRBV12-3 or TRBV12-4 to TRBJ1-1; D is uncertain. Between the trimmed V and J ends, which lost 6 bases and 1 base, there was a span of 9 bases. The CDR3 extends over 13 amino acids. The CDR3 bases are TGTGCCAGCAGCGCCGGACCGAACACTGAAGCTTTCTTT. Its protein product is CASSAGPNTEAFF.

The rearrangement joins TRBV5-1 to TRBJ1-1, with D perhaps TRBD1 (5 bases). V was shortened by 2 bases and J by 6 bases, with 11 bases between the two germline ends. There are 13 residues in the CDR3. Germline CDR1 is SGHRS and CDR2 is YFSETQ. The CDR3 reads CASSFGRDAEAFF. CDR3 DNA: TGCGCCAGCAGCTTTGGGAGGGACGCTGAAGCTTTCTTT.

Here the CDR3 DNA reads TGTGCCAGCAGCTCGGTAGCGGGAGCGAGCACAGATACGCAGTATTTT. Translation: CASSSVAGASTDTQYF. The chain combines TRBV7-9 with TRBJ2-3, with TRBD2 matching 9 bases. This CDR3 contains 16 residues. CDR1 is SEHNR and CDR2 is FQNEAQ in the germline V gene (reference sequence). V was pared by 4 bases and J by 0 bases, with 5 bases of the junction left unmatched.

In nucleotides, the CDR3 is TGTGCCAGCAGCCCTCCGCTAGCGGGAGGCCCTCGGGACACCGGGGAGCTGTTTTTT. Protein: CASSPPLAGGPRDTGELFF. V gene TRBV5-4 combines with J gene TRBJ2-2; 11 positions agree with TRBD2. The CDR3 is 19 amino acids. V gave up 4 bases and J gave up 3 bases; unmatched junction bases: 14. Germline V gives CDR1 SGHNT, CDR2 YYREEE (reference sequence).

The rearrangement links TRBV21-1 to TRBJ1-5. TRBV21-1 is reported as a pseudogene. The CDR3 runs 13 residues. This CDR3 reads CASSRRRSQPQHF. In DNA form, the CDR3 reads TGTGCCAGCAGCAGACGGCGTTCTCAGCCCCAGCATTTT.

This clone appeared once. The chain carries TRBV5-1 and TRBJ2-7, with D hard to call. Germline V gene sequence: CDR1 SGHRS, CDR2 YFSETQ. Trimming left V 0 bases short and J 4 bases short, with 8 bases between. This CDR3 region has 13 residues. CDR3 amino acids: CASSLGSKYEQYF. Written as DNA, the CDR3 is TGCGCCAGCAGCTTGGGTTCAAAGTACGAGCAGTACTTC.

V and J are TRBV5-5 and TRBJ1-3, with D possibly being TRBD1 (5 bases). The germline CDR1 and CDR2 sequences are SGHKS and YYEKEE (reference sequence). The CDR3 contains 15 residues. Trimming removed 0 bases from V and 7 bases from J, with 14 bases in between. In DNA form, the CDR3 reads TGTGCCAGCAGCTTGGCCGATGGGGAGGGGAACACCATATATTTT. Its translation: CASSLADGEGNTIYF.

V is TRBV28 and J is TRBJ2-7, with 9 bases matching TRBD2. Germline V CDR1 and CDR2: MDHEN, SYDVKM. V lost 7 bases, J lost 8 bases, and 9 bases stayed unmatched. The CDR3 runs 13 residues. CDR3 DNA: TGTGCCAGCATCGGCGGGGGGGCTCGCAAGCAGTACTTC. This translates into CASIGGGARKQYF.

CDR3 DNA: TGTGCCAGCAGCTTAGGTTGGGACACTGAAGCTTTCTTT. It translates to CASSLGWDTEAFF. The J gene is TRBJ1-1, the V gene TRBV11-3; D gene ambiguous. The CDR3 is 13 residues long. V was trimmed by 1 base and J by 3 bases, leaving 6 bases between them. The germline gives CDR1 SGHNT, CDR2 YENEEA.

The rearrangement uses TRBV6-6 and TRBJ1-6; D is unresolved. This CDR3 is 14 amino acids long. CDR1 is MNHNY, CDR2 SVGAGI, per germline (reference sequence). The V end was cut by 5 bases, the J end by 7 bases, with 12 bases between. The CDR3 here is CASSGQTSNSPLHF. As DNA, the CDR3 is TGTGCCAGCAGTGGGCAGACTTCAAATTCACCCCTCCACTTT.

The V call is TRBV7-9, the J call TRBJ1-6; 8 bases align to TRBD1. Germline V gives CDR1 SEHNR, CDR2 FQNEAQ (reference sequence). J lost 14 bases, V lost 5 bases, and 11 bases had no gene match. The CDR3 sequence is 14 residues long. CDR3 region: CASSGGQAARALHF. The CDR3 DNA sequence: TGTGCCAGCAGCGGGGGACAGGCCGCTCGGGCCCTCCACTTT.

V is TRBV6-5 and J is TRBJ2-5; the D gene is possibly TRBD1 (8 bases). Per germline, CDR1 MNHEY and CDR2 SVGAGI. V shed 2 bases and J shed 1 base, with 14 bases lying between them. This CDR3 spans 16 amino acids. The CDR3 DNA is TGTGCCAGCAGTTACAGGACAGGGAGGGTCCAAGAGACCCAGTACTTC. Translated: CASSYRTGRVQETQYF.

This clone turned up a few times. The chain is built from TRBV2 and TRBJ2-1; the D gene could be TRBD1 or TRBD2 (6 bases each). In germline, CDR1 is SNHLY, CDR2 FYNNEI. V was clipped by 4 bases and J by 5 bases, with 12 bases between them. The CDR3 contains 14 residues. CDR3 bases: TGTGCCAGCAGTGGCCTCCGGGGGCACAATGAGCAGTTCTTC. Its protein is CASSGLRGHNEQFF.

Written as DNA, the CDR3 is TGCAGCGGGGGGCTAGCGGGAGATGAGCAGTTCTTC. This sequence encodes CSGGLAGDEQFF. The rearrangement links TRBV29-1 to TRBJ2-1; 10 bases agree with TRBD2. This CDR3 is built from 12 residues. V lost 7 bases to trimming and J lost 8 bases; unmatched junction nucleotides: 5. The germline CDR1 and CDR2 sequences are SQVTM and ANQGSEA.

The rearrangement links TRBV19 to TRBJ2-1; a weak D match, TRBD1 (6 bases). In germline, CDR1 is LNHDA, CDR2 SQIVND (reference sequence). The length of the CDR3 is 18 residues. V was clipped by 1 base and J by 0 bases, with 16 bases between them. CDR3 loop: CASSIAPIQGYSYNEQFF. The CDR3 bases are TGTGCCAGTAGTATAGCCCCTATACAGGGCTACTCCTACAATGAGCAGTTCTTC.

The J gene is TRBJ1-4, the V gene TRBV5-6, with TRBD1 matching 8 bases. This CDR3 spans 15 amino acids. Trimming at V came to 4 bases and at J to 8 bases, leaving 10 bases not matched to a gene. In germline, CDR1 is SGHDT, CDR2 YYEEEE. The CDR3 DNA is TGTGCCAGCAGCCGATCCGGGACAGGTGACGAAAAACTGTTTTTT. Protein product: CASSRSGTGDEKLFF.

The chain links TRBV7-2 to TRBJ1-1; D ambiguous. Deletions cut 5 bases from V and 0 bases from J, with 13 bases between. The germline gives CDR1 SGHTA, CDR2 FQGNSA. The CDR3 loop spans 15 amino acids. CDR3 nucleotide sequence: TGTGCCAGCAGCCCCACCTTGACACTGAACACTGAAGCTTTCTTT. This codes for CASSPTLTLNTEAFF.

V is TRBV15 and J is TRBJ1-2; 9 nucleotides align to TRBD1. The germline CDR1 and CDR2 sequences are LNHNV and YYDKDF (reference sequence). V lost 0 bases and J lost 6; bases outside the gene matches: 5. The CDR3 covers 15 residues. CDR3 sequence: CATSRELQGADGYTF. DNA of the CDR3: TGTGCCACCAGCAGAGAACTACAGGGGGCTGATGGCTACACCTTC.

V usage is TRBV10-3 and J usage is TRBJ1-4; 8 bases are shared with TRBD1. The V gene's germline CDR1 is ENHRY and CDR2 SYGVKD. The CDR3 totals 12 residues. J lost 7 bases, V lost 10 bases, and 5 bases had no gene match. The DNA of the CDR3 is TGTGCCAGCCGGGACAGGCGTGAAAAACTGTTTTTT. Translating it yields CASRDRREKLFF.

CDR3 DNA: TGTGCCAGTAGTAGGGTAGGAGGCGCTGAAGCTTTCTTT. It is translated as CASSRVGGAEAFF. The chain has TRBV19 and TRBJ1-1; no firm D call. V lost 4 bases, J lost 6 bases, and 12 bases lay in between. Per the germline V gene, CDR1 is LNHDA and CDR2 is SQIVND (reference sequence). CDR3 length: 13 amino acids.

V gene TRBV5-4 combines with J gene TRBJ2-7; 9 nucleotides agree with TRBD1. The CDR3 contains 12 residues. Germline V CDR1 and CDR2: SGHNT, YYREEE (reference sequence). J gave up 6 bases and V 5 bases, and 3 bases lay outside the gene matches. The CDR3 nucleotides are TGTGCCAGCAGGGGGACAGGGTCCGAGCAGTACTTC. This translates into CASRGTGSEQYF.